One TCR beta chain is described in this entry. The data were obtained in a study of human T cells and chemical hapten exposure. The CDR3 has 12 residues. Per the germline V gene, CDR1 is MNHNY and CDR2 is SVGAGI (reference sequence). Trimming took off 9 bases at V and 4 bases at J, with 12 bases between the two ends. Noted time point: healthy volunteer bleed at 2 weeks. Sequencing started from total RNA isolated from unfractionated whole blood. TCRdb re-derived calls from the RACE reads in MiXCR, one entry per CDR3 protein. The table shows 85,000 to 95,000 distinct CDR3 sequences, with about 8.7% occurring only once.

The TCR comes from a female donor in good health. Some clones in this sample may be carry-over from other donors' samples. Sequencing was performed on whole blood. The chain links TRBV6-6 to TRBJ2-5; TRBD1 or TRBD2 may be the D gene (5 bases each). CDR3 region: CASAGTGETQYF. Here the CDR3 DNA reads TGTGCCAGTGCAGGGACGGGAGAGACCCAGTACTTC.